This T cell receptor (beta chain) was recorded in a study of OX40 agonist ivuxolimab in advanced cancers. This CDR3 comprises 13 residues. Trimming removed 3 bases at V and 1 base at J, with 6 bases between. Germline V gene lookup returns CDR1 LNHDA and CDR2 SQIVND (reference sequence). TCRdb's table, derived via immunoSEQ multiplex PCR, lists solely in-frame clones and lacks some. The sample gives 30,000 to 50,000 clones, more than 85% of which show up once; 0.55% to 0.7% is in the top ten. The sample holds a few counts of this clone. The source of this sequence is an adult with an advanced solid tumor such as melanoma, head and neck, liver or kidney cancer. The sequenced sample was CD4+ or CD8+ T cells sorted from blood, obtained in a trial of the OX40 agonist ivuxolimab. This chain joins TRBV19 and TRBJ1-1; D is unclear. CDR3 region: CASSMVGNTEAFF. The CDR3, as DNA: TGTGCCAGTAGTATGGTAGGGAACACTGAAGCTTTCTTT.